The sequence of this T cell receptor (beta chain) was determined in a study of CD8 T cells in ankylosing spondylitis. Study-level points and caveats: Seemingly characteristic of ankylosing spondylitis blood was a TCR beta motif consisting of about 8 highly homologous variants. As for the disease-linked clones, they showed a CD8+ phenotype and occurred at relatively low frequencies in peripheral blood.

This clonotype was recorded a few times. The antigen is not known. TCRdb reanalysed the 5' RACE reads using MiXCR and keeps one entry per CDR3 protein. The table lists around 250,000 distinct CDR3 sequences, 18% of them singletons, with around a third in the top ten. This CDR3 is 16 amino acids long. Trimming took off 0 bases at V and 0 bases at J, with 11 bases between the two ends. From germline, CDR1 is SEHNR and CDR2 FQNEAQ (reference sequence). The chain has TRBV7-9 and TRBJ1-1; D is undetermined. This TCR was sampled from a male donor with ankylosing spondylitis or in good health (not recorded which). The sequenced sample was blood, either unsorted or a sorted T cell fraction (not recorded which). CDR3 amino acids: CASSLAGIIMNTEAFF. In DNA form, the CDR3 reads TGTGCCAGCAGCTTAGCGGGGATTATCATGAACACTGAAGCTTTCTTT. The full variable domain, with the rest looked up from reference TRBV7-9 and TRBJ1-1, is DTGVSQNPRHKITKRGQNVTFRCDPISEHNRLYWYRQTLGQGPEFLTYFQNEAQLEKSRLLSDRFSAERPKGSFSTLEIQRTEQGDSAMYLCASSLAGIIMNTEAFFGQGTRLTVV.